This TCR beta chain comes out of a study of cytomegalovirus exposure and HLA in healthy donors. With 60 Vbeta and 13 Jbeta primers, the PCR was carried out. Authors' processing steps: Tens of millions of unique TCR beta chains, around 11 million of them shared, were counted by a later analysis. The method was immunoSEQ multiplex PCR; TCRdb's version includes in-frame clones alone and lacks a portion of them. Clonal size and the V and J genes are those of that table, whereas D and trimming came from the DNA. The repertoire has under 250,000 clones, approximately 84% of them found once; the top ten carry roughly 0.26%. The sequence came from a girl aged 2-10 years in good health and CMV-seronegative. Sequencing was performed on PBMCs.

Here the CDR3 reads CASSATGSGNTIYF. The CDR3 nucleotides are TGTGCCAGCAGCGCCACAGGGAGTGGAAACACCATATATTTT. V usage is TRBV9 and J usage is TRBJ1-3; D might be TRBD1 (6 bases). The CDR3 totals 14 residues. The V gene lost 3 bases and the J gene lost 3 bases, with 10 bases spanning the gap. Germline lookup yields CDR1 SGDLS and CDR2 YYNGEE.